These 8 T cell receptor beta chains were all obtained from the same sample, sequenced in a study of CD8 T cells in Susac syndrome. An amount of RNA that ranged from about 0.45 to 1 ug was reverse transcribed with random hexamers. TCRdb used MiXCR to reprocess the immunoSEQ multiplex PCR reads, holding one entry per CDR3 protein. The sample lists about 100,000 distinct CDR3 sequences, about 93% occurring once. The sequenced sample consisted of CD8+ T cells from PBMCs. These receptors were collected from a human donor in good health.

This chain links TRBV20-1 with TRBJ1-5, with D hard to call. The CDR3 sequence is 14 residues long. Germline CDR1 reads DFQATT; CDR2 reads SNEGSKA (reference sequence). V lost 0 bases to trimming and J lost 1 base, with 7 bases between them. CDR3 protein: CSAREAASNQPQHF. CDR3 bases: TGCAGTGCTAGAGAAGCGGCCAGCAATCAGCCCCAGCATTTT.

This chain links TRBV12-3 or TRBV12-4 with TRBJ2-7; 7 nucleotides line up with TRBD2. V lost 3 bases and J lost 0; bases outside the gene matches: 5. The CDR3 has 15 amino acids. CDR3 loop: CASSFGGGTSYEQYF. In nucleotides, the CDR3 is TGTGCCAGCAGTTTTGGCGGGGGAACCTCCTACGAGCAGTACTTC.

This clonotype was counted once. The genes are TRBV11-2 and TRBJ2-3, with a weak D call TRBD1 (6 bases). Germline V gene data show CDR1 as SGHAT and CDR2 as FQNNGV. Trimming removed 4 bases at V and 5 bases at J, with 10 bases between. The CDR3 has 13 residues. The CDR3 loop is CASSSWGLDTQYF. The CDR3, as DNA: TGTGCCAGCAGCTCGTGGGGGCTAGATACGCAGTATTTT.

The rearrangement uses TRBV24-1 and TRBJ2-7, with D maybe TRBD2 (5 bases). Germline V lookup: CDR1 KGHDR, CDR2 SFDVKD. V lost 5 bases to trimming and J lost 7 bases, with 8 bases between them. There are 11 residues in the CDR3. The CDR3, as DNA: TGTGCCACCAGTGCCGGGGAGGAGCAGTACTTC. Translating it yields CATSAGEEQYF.

This clonotype was seen a handful of times. The chain uses TRBV6-2 or TRBV6-3 and TRBJ2-7, with D possibly matching TRBD1 (6 bases). Germline lookup yields CDR1 MNHEY and CDR2 SVGEGT. Trimming shortened V by 5 bases and J by 7 bases, and 9 bases separated the two germline ends. The CDR3 runs 11 residues. The CDR3: CASSAGDEQYF. Here the CDR3 DNA reads TGTGCCAGCAGTGCAGGGGATGAGCAGTACTTC.

V and J are TRBV19 and TRBJ2-2, with no clear D. Trimming cost V 10 bases and J 5 bases, with 17 bases left between them. Germline-derived CDR1 and CDR2 are LNHDA and SQIVND (reference sequence). The CDR3 has 14 amino acids. The CDR3 protein is CAIVITRRTGELFF. Here the CDR3 DNA reads TGTGCCATAGTAATAACCAGACGAACCGGGGAGCTGTTTTTT.

The chain links TRBV7-9 to TRBJ2-7, with 10 positions matching TRBD1. In germline, CDR1 is SEHNR, CDR2 FQNEAQ (reference sequence). V gave up 0 bases and J gave up 4 bases; unmatched junction bases: 6. The CDR3 covers 16 residues. The CDR3 DNA sequence: TGTGCCAGCAGCTTAGCAAAGACAGGGGGCCATTACGAGCAGTACTTC. Translated: CASSLAKTGGHYEQYF.

This clonotype has only one observation. The gene calls are TRBV5-4 and TRBJ1-4; 11 bases match TRBD1. This CDR3 is 15 amino acids long. Trimming removed 5 bases from V and 7 bases from J; junction bases left unmatched: 7. CDR1 is SGHNT and CDR2 is YYREEE in the germline V gene (reference sequence). CDR3 sequence reads: CASRETGTGGEKLFF. Here the CDR3 DNA reads TGTGCCAGCAGGGAAACCGGGACAGGGGGTGAAAAACTGTTTTTT.